Following are 25 T cell receptor beta chains from one sample sequenced in a study of STAT3 mutations in large granular lymphocyte leukemia. General observations from the study: Every T-cell large granular lymphocyte leukemia patient had at least one immunodominant TCR beta clonotype.

The antigens for these receptors are not known. Repertoires were generated with immunoSEQ multiplex PCR, while TCRdb's copy carries only in-frame clones and drops some. The sample contains roughly 10,000 clones, 88% of which appear only once. The sample consisted of peripheral blood mononuclear cells. The receptors here all came from a man in his 60s with T-cell large granular lymphocyte leukemia. Some clones in this sample may be carry-over from other donors' samples.

The chain combines TRBV5-1 with TRBJ2-7, with D possibly matching TRBD2 (6 bases). CDR1 and CDR2 from the germline V gene are SGHRS and YFSETQ. V gave up 3 bases and J gave up 0 bases, with 10 bases separating them. The CDR3 loop spans 14 amino acids. The CDR3 loop is CASSSIADSYEQYF. The CDR3 DNA reads as TGCGCCAGCAGCTCAATAGCGGACTCCTACGAGCAGTACTTC. The full variable domain, rest sourced from reference TRBV5-1 and TRBJ2-7, is KAGVTQTPRYLIKTRGQQVTLSCSPISGHRSVSWYQQTPGQGLQFLFEYFSETQRNKGNFPGRFSGRQFSNSRSEMNVSTLELGDSALYLCASSSIADSYEQYFGPGTRLTVT.

The rearrangement links TRBV5-4 to TRBJ2-2; no reliable D call. CDR1 is SGHNT, CDR2 YYREEE, per germline (reference sequence). V shed 4 bases and J shed 6 bases, with 10 bases lying between them. The CDR3 totals 13 residues. The DNA of the CDR3 is TGTGCCAGCAGCCCAGCATCCGCCGGGGAGCTGTTTTTT. It is translated as CASSPASAGELFF.

Only one count was recorded for this clone. The chain couples TRBV28 to TRBJ1-2; a possible D gene is TRBD1 (5 bases). Germline CDR1 and CDR2: MDHEN and SYDVKM. Between the trimmed V and J ends, which lost 2 bases and 2 bases, there was a span of 15 bases. The CDR3 extends over 16 amino acids. In DNA, the CDR3 is TGTGCCAGCAGTTTAGTCGGGGGGACGGCGAACTATGGCTACACCTTC. This translates into CASSLVGGTANYGYTF.

The genes are TRBV7-3 and TRBJ1-1, with TRBD1 identical over 7 bases. There are 13 residues in the CDR3. Germline assignment: CDR1 SGHTA and CDR2 FQGTGA. V trimming: 3 bases; J trimming: 6 bases; junction bases outside the gene matches: 4. CDR3 in DNA: TGTGCCAGCAGCTTCCGGACAGGTGCTGAAGCTTTCTTT. This translates into CASSFRTGAEAFF.

J is TRBJ2-5 and V is TRBV18; D call uncertain. The germline V and J ends were trimmed by 2 bases and 2 bases, with 3 bases remaining between them. The germline V gene encodes CDR1 KGHSH and CDR2 LQKENI. The CDR3 runs to 12 residues. CDR3 in amino acids: CASSPLQETQYF. CDR3 DNA sequence: TGTGCCAGCTCACCATTGCAAGAGACCCAGTACTTC. Supplemented by reference TRBV18 and TRBJ2-5, the full variable domain reads NAGVMQNPRHLVRRRGQEARLRCSPMKGHSHVYWYRQLPEEGLKFMVYLQKENIIDESGMPKERFSAEFPKEGPSILRIQQVVRGDSAAYFCASSPLQETQYFGPGTRLLVL.

On this clone itself: At one end, the junction sequence differs from germline, possibly due to a read error. This chain connects TRBV4-3 to TRBJ1-1, with D unresolved. Germline CDR1 is LGHNA and CDR2 is YSLEER. This CDR3 contains 14 residues. In nucleotides, the CDR3 is TGCGCCAGCAGCCAGGGAGTATGGAACGCTGAAGCTTTCTTT. It specifies CASSQGVWNAEAFF.

The chain is built from TRBV30 and TRBJ2-7, with 7 nucleotides matching TRBD2. J was trimmed by 7 bases and V by 2 bases; bases with no gene match: 5. The CDR3 covers 12 residues. Per the germline V gene, CDR1 is GTSNPN and CDR2 is SVGIG (reference sequence). The CDR3, as DNA: TGTGCCTGGAGTTCGGTGGGGGGGGAGCAGTACTTC. The encoded protein is CAWSSVGGEQYF.

J is TRBJ2-7 and V is TRBV4-3; TRBD2 agrees at 8 bases. The J segment lost 3 bases and the V segment lost 1 base, leaving 17 bases of the junction unmatched. Germline CDR1 is LGHNA and CDR2 is YSLEER. The CDR3 has 19 amino acids. The CDR3 sequence: CASSQGVSWREDGNYEQYF. The CDR3 DNA is TGCGCCAGCAGCCAAGGGGTGTCCTGGCGGGAGGATGGAAACTACGAGCAGTACTTC.

The rearrangement links TRBV7-8 to TRBJ2-5; TRBD2 matches at 10 bases. CDR3 length: 13 amino acids. Germline loops: CDR1 SGHVS, CDR2 FQNEAQ. The V gene end was trimmed by 3 bases and the J gene end by 12 bases; junction bases not matched to a gene: 7. CDR3 nucleotide sequence: TGTGCCAGCAGCTTTCGGACTAGCGGAACAAAGTACTTC. It yields the protein CASSFRTSGTKYF.

V and J are TRBV7-8 and TRBJ1-5; D ambiguous. The CDR3 consists of 15 residues. Germline CDR1 is SGHVS and CDR2 is FQNEAQ. V dropped 0 bases and J dropped 3 bases, with 9 bases sitting between them. In DNA, the CDR3 is TGTGCCAGCAGCTTAGCGCATTTGGCCAATCAGCCCCAGCATTTT. This sequence encodes CASSLAHLANQPQHF.

The rearrangement links TRBV7-6 to TRBJ2-1, with D perhaps TRBD2 (6 bases). Trimming took 5 bases from V and 1 from J, leaving 12 bases between them. Germline CDR1 reads SGHVS; CDR2 reads FNYEAQ. The CDR3 sequence is 15 residues long. This chain's CDR3 is CASSRMEGSYNEQFF. The CDR3 nucleotides read TGTGCCAGCAGCCGAATGGAGGGTTCCTACAATGAGCAGTTCTTC.

This sequence joins TRBV28 and TRBJ1-3; unclear D gene. The V end lost 1 base, the J end lost 1 base, and 8 bases lay between the germline ends. The germline CDR1 and CDR2 sequences are MDHEN and SYDVKM. The CDR3 extends over 15 amino acids. The CDR3 reads CASSLFKESGNTIYF. In nucleotides, the CDR3 is TGTGCCAGCAGTTTATTTAAGGAATCTGGAAACACCATATATTTT.

The V and J genes are TRBV7-2 and TRBJ2-7; tentatively, D is TRBD2 (7 bases). V was cut by 3 bases and J by 5 bases, with 11 bases left in between. CDR3 size: 13 residues. Germline loops: CDR1 SGHTA, CDR2 FQGNSA. The CDR3 coding sequence is TGTGCCAGCAGCTTTTGGGGGGGCCACGAGCAGTACTTC. Its translation is CASSFWGGHEQYF.

The chain employs TRBV11-3 and TRBJ2-7, with a weak D call TRBD2 (6 bases). Trimming cost V 2 bases and J 3 bases, with 8 bases left between them. Germline assignment: CDR1 SGHNT and CDR2 YENEEA. The CDR3 sequence is 13 residues long. The CDR3 coding sequence is TGTGCCAGCAGCTTAACTAGCAGCTACGAGCAGTACTTC. This translates into CASSLTSSYEQYF. Filled out from reference TRBV11-3 and TRBJ2-7, the complete variable domain reads EAGVVQSPRYKIIEKKQPVAFWCNPISGHNTLYWYLQNLGQGPELLIRYENEEAVDDSQLPKDRFSAERLKGVDSTLKIQPAELGDSAVYLCASSLTSSYEQYFGPGTRLTVT.

The rearrangement joins TRBV11-1 to TRBJ2-7, with D unresolved. V shed 8 bases and J shed 0 bases, with 17 bases lying between them. There are 15 residues in the CDR3. Looked up from germline, CDR1 is SGHAT and CDR2 is FQDESV (reference sequence). CDR3 nucleotide sequence: TGTGCCAGCTCTAGAACCGGATCAAGCTCCTACGAGCAGTACTTC. It yields the protein CASSRTGSSSYEQYF.

The CDR3 nucleotides read TGTGCCAGCAGCTTAGTTCGGGACAGGGGGTATGGCTACACCTTC. It is translated as CASSLVRDRGYGYTF. The V and J genes are TRBV13 and TRBJ1-2; 11 bases map to TRBD1. The V gene end was trimmed by 1 base and the J gene end by 5 bases; junction bases not matched to a gene: 3. The CDR3 sequence is 15 residues long. Per germline, CDR1 PRHDT and CDR2 FYEKMQ (reference sequence).

The chain links TRBV4-3 to TRBJ2-7; 7 bases fit TRBD1. From germline, CDR1 is LGHNA and CDR2 YSLEER. The V and J ends lost 4 bases and 9 bases, in that order; junction bases with no gene match: 21. The CDR3 is 17 residues long. The CDR3 protein is CASSPSPWGQSMYRQYF. CDR3 in DNA: TGCGCCAGCAGCCCATCCCCCTGGGGACAGAGCATGTATAGGCAGTACTTC.

The chain joins TRBV18 to TRBJ1-5; D possibly corresponds to TRBD1 (5 bases). The CDR3 sequence is 14 residues long. Trimming removed 1 base from V and 7 bases from J, with 11 bases in between. Per germline, CDR1 KGHSH and CDR2 LQKENI. The CDR3 nucleotides are TGTGCCAGCTCACCACGGTCGGGGGAGCAGCCCCAGCATTTT. Residues: CASSPRSGEQPQHF.

This sequence joins TRBV7-2 and TRBJ2-4, with D perhaps assigned TRBD1 or TRBD2 (5 bases each). The CDR3 sequence is 16 residues long. The ends were cut back, 4 bases at V and 9 bases at J, with 22 bases in the middle. The germline V gene encodes CDR1 SGHTA and CDR2 FQGNSA. The CDR3 loop reads CASSSTGTVWKPIQYF. For the CDR3, the DNA is TGTGCCAGCAGCTCCACGGGGACGGTCTGGAAGCCCATTCAGTACTTC.

This chain uses TRBV5-4 with TRBJ1-2; no clear D. CDR3 size: 14 residues. Germline CDR1 is SGHNT and CDR2 is YYREEE (reference sequence). V lost 4 bases and J 6 bases, leaving 16 bases between the germline ends. Here the CDR3 reads CASSATGISDGYTF. The DNA for the CDR3 is TGTGCCAGCAGCGCCACGGGGATCAGTGATGGCTACACCTTC. Combining the CDR3 with reference TRBV5-4 and TRBJ1-2 gives the whole variable domain ETGVTQSPTHLIKTRGQQVTLRCSSQSGHNTVSWYQQALGQGPQFIFQYYREEENGRGNFPPRFSGLQFPNYSSELNVNALELDDSALYLCASSATGISDGYTFGSGTRLTVV.

The V gene is TRBV4-1, the J gene TRBJ2-5; 8 nucleotides agree with TRBD2. V was clipped by 3 bases and J by 5 bases; unmatched bases: 11. Germline loops: CDR1 MGHRA, CDR2 YSYEKL. This CDR3 spans 16 amino acids. The CDR3 spells CASSQASGPGGETQYF. The CDR3 nucleotides read TGCGCCAGCAGCCAGGCTTCGGGACCGGGGGGGGAGACCCAGTACTTC.

This clone appeared a single time. The gene calls are TRBV13 and TRBJ2-1; 11 bases are shared with TRBD2. After removal of 5 bases from V and 15 bases from J, the junction contained 12 bases not matched to a gene. CDR3 length equals 14 residues. Germline V gene sequence: CDR1 PRHDT, CDR2 FYEKMQ (reference sequence). This CDR3 reads CASSPTLLAGEVFF. CDR3 in DNA: TGTGCCAGCAGCCCCACACTACTAGCGGGAGAGGTGTTCTTC.

The genes are TRBV9 and TRBJ2-7, with D unclear. This CDR3 spans 12 amino acids. Germline V gene data show CDR1 as SGDLS and CDR2 as YYNGEE. The V and J ends lost 0 bases and 3 bases respectively, with 4 bases between them. The CDR3 sequence: CASSVGGYEQYF. The CDR3, as DNA: TGTGCCAGCAGCGTAGGGGGCTACGAGCAGTACTTC.

This sequence joins TRBV13 and TRBJ2-3, with a weak D call TRBD2 (5 bases). Germline lookup yields CDR1 PRHDT and CDR2 FYEKMQ (reference sequence). This CDR3 has 14 residues. The V and J ends lost 2 bases and 1 base respectively, with 7 bases between them. DNA for the CDR3: TGTGCCAGCAGCTTATGGACTGGCACAGATACGCAGTATTTT. Protein sequence: CASSLWTGTDTQYF.

The V and J genes are TRBV6-1 and TRBJ2-6; D might be TRBD1 (6 bases). The V and J ends lost 0 bases and 3 bases respectively, with 12 bases between them. Germline V gives CDR1 MNHNS, CDR2 SASEGT. There are 17 residues in the CDR3. The CDR3, as DNA: TGTGCCAGCAGTGAAGCGGCAGGGGCGCGTGGGGCCAACGTCCTGACTTTC. It is translated as CASSEAAGARGANVLTF.